The 13 T cell receptor beta chains given below trace back to one sample, sequenced in a study of T-cell reconstitution after alpha-beta-depleted transplantation in children. Unique molecular identifiers were built into the TCRbeta library. TCRdb reanalysed the PCR reads using MiXCR and keeps one entry per CDR3 protein. The sample yields some 500,000 distinct CDR3 sequences, roughly 18% seen once. The sample here was PBMCs from the stem cell graft donor, taken from the stem cell graft. Receptors originate from a human donor who donated a stem cell graft to a child with acute lymphoblastic leukemia.

The J gene is TRBJ1-1, the V gene TRBV5-1, with D unresolved. Trimming removed 1 base at V and 8 bases at J, with 15 bases between. Looked up from germline, CDR1 is SGHRS and CDR2 is YFSETQ. This CDR3 is 14 amino acids long. CDR3 nucleotide sequence: TGCGCCAGCAGCTTGCTAGGGTCCCCCCCGGAAGCTTTCTTT. Its protein is CASSLLGSPPEAFF.

This clonotype was detected only a few times. V is TRBV6-1 and J is TRBJ1-2, with no clear D. With 6 bases removed from V and 3 bases from J, the gap between germline ends came to 8 bases. CDR1 MNHNS and CDR2 SASEGT come from the germline V gene. This CDR3 contains 12 residues. The CDR3 is CASRYGDYGYTF. As DNA, the CDR3 is TGTGCCAGCAGATACGGAGACTATGGCTACACCTTC.

This clonotype was observed a few times. The chain employs TRBV27 and TRBJ2-2; 7 nucleotides agree with TRBD1. The ends lost 4 bases at V and 6 bases at J; junction bases unmatched: 2. The CDR3 is 13 amino acids. Per germline, CDR1 MNHEY and CDR2 SMNVEV (reference sequence). The CDR3 sequence is CASSYQGAGELFF. CDR3 sequence (DNA): TGTGCCAGCAGTTATCAGGGGGCCGGGGAGCTGTTTTTT.

This clonotype has just a few counts. The chain carries TRBV4-2 and TRBJ2-5, with 9 bases matching TRBD1. V was pared by 1 base and J by 1 base, with 4 bases of the junction left unmatched. The CDR3 covers 16 residues. The germline V gene has CDR1 LGHNA and CDR2 YNFKEQ. In DNA, the CDR3 is TGTGCCAGCAGCCAAGGGACAGGGGACTTCCAAGAGACCCAGTACTTC. It translates to CASSQGTGDFQETQYF.

The genes are TRBV5-1 and TRBJ2-5; 7 bases agree with TRBD1. The germline gives CDR1 SGHRS, CDR2 YFSETQ. With V trimmed by 3 bases and J by 5 bases, 16 bases remained unmatched. CDR3 size: 17 residues. The CDR3 region is CASSSTRTGWVGETQYF. The CDR3 DNA reads as TGCGCCAGCAGCTCAACTAGGACAGGTTGGGTTGGGGAGACCCAGTACTTC.

The V call is TRBV12-3 or TRBV12-4, the J call TRBJ2-3; 7 nucleotides match TRBD1. The CDR3 has 15 amino acids. V lost 5 bases, J lost 4 bases, and 9 bases stayed unmatched. CDR3 nucleotide sequence: TGTGCCAGCAGTAGCCTCCGACAGGGCGCAGATACGCAGTATTTT. Amino acids: CASSSLRQGADTQYF.

This sequence joins TRBV19 and TRBJ1-1; TRBD1 aligns across 8 bases. Trimming at V came to 10 bases and at J to 4 bases, leaving 5 bases not matched to a gene. The CDR3 contains 12 residues. CDR1 LNHDA and CDR2 SQIVND come from the germline V gene (reference sequence). The CDR3 sequence is CATTGGATEAFF. The CDR3 bases are TGTGCCACCACAGGGGGTGCCACTGAAGCTTTCTTT.

J is TRBJ2-7 and V is TRBV27; 10 nucleotides line up with TRBD2. Germline lookup yields CDR1 MNHEY and CDR2 SMNVEV (reference sequence). The CDR3 loop spans 15 amino acids. V lost 4 bases to trimming and J lost 1 base; unmatched junction nucleotides: 4. CDR3 DNA sequence: TGTGCCAGCAGTTCCCCAGCGGGAGGGTCCTACGAGCAGTACTTC. Translated, it gives CASSSPAGGSYEQYF.

In this sample, this clonotype turned up many times. The chain is built from TRBV27 and TRBJ2-7, with 9 bases aligning to TRBD2. CDR3 length: 13 amino acids. J was trimmed by 4 bases and V by 6 bases; bases with no gene match: 4. Germline V gene lookup returns CDR1 MNHEY and CDR2 SMNVEV (reference sequence). The DNA of the CDR3 is TGTGCCAGCAGCCTTAGCGGGAGTTACGAGCAGTACTTC. This encodes CASSLSGSYEQYF.

The chain has TRBV29-1 and TRBJ1-2; D is unclear. With 5 bases removed from V and 4 bases from J, the gap between germline ends came to 11 bases. The germline CDR1 and CDR2 sequences are SQVTM and ANQGSEA. This CDR3 contains 12 residues. CDR3 in DNA: TGCAGCGTTTACAACAGCTCCTATGGCTACACCTTC. Translated: CSVYNSSYGYTF.

The rearrangement links TRBV12-3 or TRBV12-4 to TRBJ2-5; 8 bases agree with TRBD2. The CDR3 loop spans 17 amino acids. Germline trimming cut 7 bases from V and 3 bases from J; bases unmatched to any gene: 16. The CDR3 region has the DNA TGTGCCAGCACCTCGGGGATCCCGGGTAGCGGGAAAGAGACCCAGTACTTC. As protein: CASTSGIPGSGKETQYF.

In regard to this clonotype: Germline is not matched at one junction end, which may reflect a read error. The V and J genes are TRBV4-1 and TRBJ2-2, with 12 bases that match TRBD2. Germline values: CDR1 MGHRA, CDR2 YSYEKL. This CDR3 spans 19 amino acids. CDR3 sequence: CASTPRLAGVYSNTGELLF. The CDR3 nucleotides read TGCGCCAGCACACCTCGACTAGCGGGAGTCTATTCGAACACCGGGGAGCTGCTTTTT.

This clonotype was observed a handful of times. V is TRBV7-2 and J is TRBJ2-1, with D perhaps matching TRBD2 (5 bases). The CDR3 spans 15 residues. The V gene lost 3 bases and the J gene lost 4 bases, with 13 bases spanning the gap. Germline CDR1 reads SGHTA; CDR2 reads FQGNSA. Here the CDR3 DNA reads TGTGCCAGCAGCTTCGGGATCCCAGCTTACAATGAGCAGTTCTTC. Translation gives CASSFGIPAYNEQFF.